This TCR beta chain was identified in a study of cytomegalovirus exposure and HLA in healthy donors. CDR3 length: 14 residues. V lost 6 bases and J lost 0, with 9 bases in between. Germline lookup yields CDR1 MNHNY and CDR2 SVGAGI (reference sequence). Assay: immunoSEQ multiplex PCR; the TCRdb copy retains only in-frame clones and omits some. This table holds roughly 130,000 clones, about nine tenths found once. Source material: PBMCs. V usage is TRBV6-6 and J usage is TRBJ1-3, with D perhaps matching TRBD1 (5 bases). This sequence originates from a man younger than 45 in good health and CMV-seronegative. In DNA, the CDR3 is TGTGCCAGCAGGGGACTGCTCTCTGGAAACACCATATATTTT. This translates into CASRGLLSGNTIYF.